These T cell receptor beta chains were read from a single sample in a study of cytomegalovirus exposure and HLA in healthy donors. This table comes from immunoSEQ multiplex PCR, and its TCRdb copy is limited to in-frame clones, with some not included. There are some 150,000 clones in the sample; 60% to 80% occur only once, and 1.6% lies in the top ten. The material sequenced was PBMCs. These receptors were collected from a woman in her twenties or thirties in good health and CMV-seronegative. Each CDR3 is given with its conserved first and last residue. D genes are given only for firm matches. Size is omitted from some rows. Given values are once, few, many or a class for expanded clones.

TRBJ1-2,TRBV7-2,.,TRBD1,CASSLNPDRATSF,TGTGCCAGCAGCTTAAATCCAGACAGGGCGACTTCCTTC
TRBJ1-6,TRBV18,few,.,CASSNGPQEPLHF,TGTGCCAGCTCAAACGGACCACAGGAACCCCTCCACTTT
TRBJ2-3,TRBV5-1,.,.,CASSGYSASTDTQYF,TGCGCCAGCAGCGGGTACAGTGCTAGCACAGATACGCAGTATTTT
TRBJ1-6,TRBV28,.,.,CASRTGTNSPLHF,TGTGCCAGCAGAACAGGGACGAATTCACCCCTCCACTTT
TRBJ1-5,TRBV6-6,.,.,CASSYSRIGGQPQHF,TGTGCCAGCAGTTACTCCCGGATCGGGGGGCAGCCCCAGCATTTT
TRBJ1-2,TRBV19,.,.,CASSITGIDGYTF,TGTGCCAGTAGTATAACAGGGATAGATGGCTACACCTTC
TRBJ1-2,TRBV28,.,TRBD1,CASSLVGQGPDDGYTF,TGTGCCAGCAGTTTAGTCGGACAGGGTCCCGATGATGGCTACACCTTC
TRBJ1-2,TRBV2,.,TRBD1,CASTLEGQGLYGYTF,TGTGCCAGCACCTTGGAGGGACAGGGCCTCTATGGCTACACCTTC
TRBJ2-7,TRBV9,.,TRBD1,CASSVDGQGAYEQYF,TGTGCCAGCAGCGTAGACGGGCAGGGGGCCTACGAGCAGTACTTC
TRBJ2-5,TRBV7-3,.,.,CASSPYYGGRTQYF,TGTGCCAGCAGCCCCTACTACGGGGGACGGACCCAGTACTTC
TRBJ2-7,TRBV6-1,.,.,CASSERRREQYF,TGTGCCAGCAGTGAAAGGAGGAGGGAGCAGTACTTC
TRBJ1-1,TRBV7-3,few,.,CASSPGSTEAFF,TGTGCCAGCAGCCCCGGGAGCACTGAAGCTTTCTTT
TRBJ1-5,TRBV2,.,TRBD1,CASSLRQGSNQPQHF,TGTGCCAGCAGTCTAAGACAGGGTAGCAATCAGCCCCAGCATTTT
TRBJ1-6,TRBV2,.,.,CASNGGNSPLHF,TGTGCCAGCAACGGGGGTAATTCACCCCTCCACTTT
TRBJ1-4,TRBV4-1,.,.,CASSRGFLRGISTNEKLFF,TGCGCCAGCAGCCGCGGTTTCCTCCGAGGGATTTCAACTAATGAAAAACTGTTTTTT
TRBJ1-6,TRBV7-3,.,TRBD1,CASSLDRGHNSPLHF,TGTGCCAGCAGCTTAGACAGGGGCCATAATTCACCCCTCCACTTT
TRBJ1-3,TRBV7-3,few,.,CASSPQGPSGNTIYF,TGTGCCAGCAGCCCCCAGGGCCCCTCTGGAAACACCATATATTTT
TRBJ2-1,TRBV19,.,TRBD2,CASSRLAVYNEQFF,TGTGCCAGTAGTAGACTAGCGGTTTACAATGAGCAGTTCTTC
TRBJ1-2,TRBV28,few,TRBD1,CASRRDSNYGYTF,TGTGCCAGCAGACGGGACAGCAACTATGGCTACACCTTC
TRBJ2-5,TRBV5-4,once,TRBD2,CASSLGGASGGQETQYF,TGTGCCAGCAGCTTGGGCGGGGCTAGCGGGGGACAGGAGACCCAGTACTTC
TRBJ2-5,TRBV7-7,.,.,CASSVRVQETQYF,TGTGCTAGCAGCGTCAGGGTCCAAGAGACCCAGTACTTC
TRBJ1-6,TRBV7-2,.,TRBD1,CASSPTGTGFSPLHF,TGTGCCAGCAGCCCCACCGGGACAGGGTTCTCACCCCTCCACTTT
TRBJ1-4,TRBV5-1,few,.,CASSPAGTNEKLFF,TGCGCCAGCAGCCCCGCGGGGACTAATGAAAAACTGTTTTTT
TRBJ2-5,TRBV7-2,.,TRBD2,CASSRSPGLAGGETQYF,TGTGCCAGCAGCCGCTCCCCGGGACTAGCGGGAGGAGAGACCCAGTACTTC
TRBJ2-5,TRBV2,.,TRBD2,CASSEGTSGTQETQYF,TGTGCCAGCAGTGAGGGGACTAGCGGGACCCAAGAGACCCAGTACTTC
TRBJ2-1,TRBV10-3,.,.,CAISDRGDNEQFF,TGTGCCATCAGTGATCGCGGGGACAATGAGCAGTTCTTC
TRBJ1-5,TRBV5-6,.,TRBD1,CASSKAGTGGLNQPQHF,TGTGCCAGCAGCAAAGCCGGGACAGGGGGCCTTAATCAGCCCCAGCATTTT
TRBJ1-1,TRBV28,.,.,CASSTGLTEAFF,TGTGCCAGCAGTACAGGGCTTACTGAAGCTTTCTTT
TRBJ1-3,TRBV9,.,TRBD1,CASSPRTGSTGNTIYF,TGTGCCAGCAGCCCCCGGACAGGGAGCACTGGAAACACCATATATTTT
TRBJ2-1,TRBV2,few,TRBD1,CASGLKFGTGVYNEQFF,TGTGCCAGCGGCTTAAAATTTGGGACAGGGGTTTACAATGAGCAGTTCTTC
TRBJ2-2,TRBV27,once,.,CASSSTGELFF,TGTGCCAGCAGTTCAACCGGGGAGCTGTTTTTT
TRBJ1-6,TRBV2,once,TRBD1,CASRTGTGVSPLHF,TGTGCCAGCAGGACCGGGACAGGGGTTTCACCCCTCCACTTT
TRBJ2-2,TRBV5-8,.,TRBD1,CASSLIQGAAGELFF,TGTGCCAGCAGCCTCATACAGGGGGCGGCCGGGGAGCTGTTTTTT
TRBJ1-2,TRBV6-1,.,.,CASEKGDFDGYTF,TGTGCCAGCGAAAAGGGGGATTTCGATGGCTACACCTTC
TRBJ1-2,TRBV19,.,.,CASTSGVSGAWWGYTF,TGTGCCAGTACCTCGGGGGTCTCGGGAGCTTGGTGGGGCTACACCTTC
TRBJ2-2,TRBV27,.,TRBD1,CASSFLTPSRDRGITGELFF,TGTGCCAGCAGTTTTTTAACCCCGAGTAGGGACAGGGGTATAACCGGGGAGCTGTTTTTT
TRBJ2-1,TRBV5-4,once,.,CASSLWQGNEQFF,TGTGCCAGCAGCTTGTGGCAGGGGAATGAGCAGTTCTTC
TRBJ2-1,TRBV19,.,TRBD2,CASSTGTSGINEQFF,TGTGCCAGTAGCACAGGGACTAGCGGGATCAATGAGCAGTTCTTC
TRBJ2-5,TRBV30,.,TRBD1,CAWSWQGTGETQYF,TGTGCCTGGAGTTGGCAGGGGACAGGAGAGACCCAGTACTTC
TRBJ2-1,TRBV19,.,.,CASSATGYNEQFF,TGTGCCAGTAGTGCAACAGGGTACAATGAGCAGTTCTTC
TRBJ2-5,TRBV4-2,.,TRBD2,CASSPASGGAGETQYF,TGTGCCAGCAGCCCTGCTAGCGGGGGGGCCGGGGAGACCCAGTACTTC